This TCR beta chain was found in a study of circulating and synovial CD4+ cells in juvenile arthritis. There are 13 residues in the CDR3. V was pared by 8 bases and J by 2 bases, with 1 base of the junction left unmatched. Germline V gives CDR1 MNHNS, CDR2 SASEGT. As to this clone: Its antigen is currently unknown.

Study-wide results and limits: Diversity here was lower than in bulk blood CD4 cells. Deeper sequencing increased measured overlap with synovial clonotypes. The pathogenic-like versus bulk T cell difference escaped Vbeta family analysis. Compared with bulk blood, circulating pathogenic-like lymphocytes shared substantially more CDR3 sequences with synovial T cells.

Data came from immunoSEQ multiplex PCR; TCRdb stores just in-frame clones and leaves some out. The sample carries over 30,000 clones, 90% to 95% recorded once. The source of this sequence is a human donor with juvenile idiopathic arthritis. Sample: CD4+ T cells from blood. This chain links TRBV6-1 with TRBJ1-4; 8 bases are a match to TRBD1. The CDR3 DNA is TGTGCCAGCGGGACAGGCACTAATGAAAAACTGTTTTTT. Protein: CASGTGTNEKLFF.